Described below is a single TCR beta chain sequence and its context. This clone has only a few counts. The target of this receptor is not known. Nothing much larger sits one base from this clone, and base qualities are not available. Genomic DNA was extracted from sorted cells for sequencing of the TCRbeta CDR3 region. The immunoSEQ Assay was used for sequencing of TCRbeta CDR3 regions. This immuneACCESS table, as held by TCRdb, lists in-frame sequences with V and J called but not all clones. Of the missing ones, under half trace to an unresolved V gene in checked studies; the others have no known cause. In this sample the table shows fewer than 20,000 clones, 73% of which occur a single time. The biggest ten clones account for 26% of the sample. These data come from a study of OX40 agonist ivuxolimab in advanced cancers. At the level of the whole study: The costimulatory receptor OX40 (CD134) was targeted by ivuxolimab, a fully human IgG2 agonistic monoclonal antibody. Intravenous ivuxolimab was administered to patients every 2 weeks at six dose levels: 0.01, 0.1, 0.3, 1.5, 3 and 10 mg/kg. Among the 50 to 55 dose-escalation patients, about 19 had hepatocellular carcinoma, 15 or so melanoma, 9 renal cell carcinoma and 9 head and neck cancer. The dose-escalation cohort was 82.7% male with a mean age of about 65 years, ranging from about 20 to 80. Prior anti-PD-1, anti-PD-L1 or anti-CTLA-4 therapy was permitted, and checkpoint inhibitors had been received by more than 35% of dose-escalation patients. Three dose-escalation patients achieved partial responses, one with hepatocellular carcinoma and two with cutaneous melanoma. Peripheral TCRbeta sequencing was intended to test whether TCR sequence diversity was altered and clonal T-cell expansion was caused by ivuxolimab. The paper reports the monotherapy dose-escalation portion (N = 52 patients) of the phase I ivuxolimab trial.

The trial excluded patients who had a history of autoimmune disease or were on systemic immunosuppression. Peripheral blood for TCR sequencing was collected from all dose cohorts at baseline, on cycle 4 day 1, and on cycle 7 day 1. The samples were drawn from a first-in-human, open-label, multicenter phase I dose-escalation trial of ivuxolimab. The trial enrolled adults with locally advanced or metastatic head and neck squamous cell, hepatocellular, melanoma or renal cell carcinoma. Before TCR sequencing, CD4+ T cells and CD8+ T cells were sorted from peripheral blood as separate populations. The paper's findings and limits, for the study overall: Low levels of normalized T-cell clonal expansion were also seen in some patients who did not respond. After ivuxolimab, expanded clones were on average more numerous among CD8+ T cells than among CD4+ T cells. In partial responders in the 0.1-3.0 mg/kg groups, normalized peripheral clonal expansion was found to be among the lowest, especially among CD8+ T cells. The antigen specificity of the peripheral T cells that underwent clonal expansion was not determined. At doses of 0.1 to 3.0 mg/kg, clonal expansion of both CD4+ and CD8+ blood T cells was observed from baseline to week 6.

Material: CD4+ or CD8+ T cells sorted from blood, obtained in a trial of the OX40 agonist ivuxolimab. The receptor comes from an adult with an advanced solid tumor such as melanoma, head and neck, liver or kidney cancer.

The CDR3 has the sequence CASSLGTRQVAGELFF. The nucleotides read TGTGCCAGCAGCTTAGGGACTCGACAGGTCGCAGGGGAGCTGTTTTTT. The sequence is built from TRBV7-9 and TRBJ2-2, and the D gene may be TRBD1, 6 bases matching. The CDR3 starts with the cysteine, ends with the phenylalanine, and has 16 residues. Only CDR3 DNA remains: 48 bases, in frame from the first base. V is cut by 1 base and J by 8 bases, and the space between the germline ends is 17 bases. CDR1 SEHNR and CDR2 FQNEAQ were looked up in the germline V gene (reference sequence).